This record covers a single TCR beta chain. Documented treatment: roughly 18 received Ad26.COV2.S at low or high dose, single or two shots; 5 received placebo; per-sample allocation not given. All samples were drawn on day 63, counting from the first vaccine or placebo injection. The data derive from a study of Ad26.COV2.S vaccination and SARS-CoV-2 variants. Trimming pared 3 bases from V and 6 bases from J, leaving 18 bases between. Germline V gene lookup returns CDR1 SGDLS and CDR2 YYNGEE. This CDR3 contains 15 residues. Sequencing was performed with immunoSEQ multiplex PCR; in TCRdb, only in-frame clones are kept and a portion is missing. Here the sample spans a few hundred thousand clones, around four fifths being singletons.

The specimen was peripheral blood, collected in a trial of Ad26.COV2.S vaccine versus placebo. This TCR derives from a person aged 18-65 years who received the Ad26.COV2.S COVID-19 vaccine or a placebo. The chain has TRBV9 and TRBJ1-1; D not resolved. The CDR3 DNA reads TGTGCCAGCAGCGCCCCAATCGATCGGGTCGCTGAAGCTTTCTTT. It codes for CASSAPIDRVAEAFF.